These T cell receptor beta chains were read from a single sample in a study of blood T cell repertoires in COVID-19. Sequencing used immunoSEQ multiplex PCR; TCRdb keeps in-frame clones, though not all of them. The repertoire holds about 87,000 clones, approximately 86% seen once, with 3% in the top ten. The sequencing sample was made of peripheral blood. Receptors were obtained from an elderly woman with COVID-19, enrolled during active disease. The CDR3 runs from the conserved cysteine through the conserved F or W. The D gene is left open where the match is weak.

>TRBV9|TRBD1
CASSVGGDRAGYTF
>TRBV2|TRBD2
CASRMPGLAGGLRYNEQFF
>TRBV29-1|TRBD1
CSGGGQGDGNTEAFF
>TRBV6-1|TRBD1
CASSVWRTGPPGNTIYF
>TRBV5-1|-
CASSPMGGQETQYF
>TRBV27|-
CASSYSISYEQYF
>TRBV2|-
CASSGQGALSNQPQHF
>TRBV24-1|TRBD2
CATSLAGGPGEQYF
>TRBV9|-
CASSVGQPNSPLHF
>TRBV15|-
CATSRETGVSYEQYF
>TRBV4-2|TRBD1
CASSRQGDTEAFF
>TRBV6-2/TRBV6-3|-
CASSYEQGGTDTQYF
>TRBV15|-
CATSAQGTDTQYF
>TRBV7-8|TRBD2
CASSSLRGISSYEQYF
>TRBV6-5|TRBD1
CASSRDRGNQPQHF
>TRBV28|TRBD1
CASSLIGDRAGSPLHF
>TRBV6-5|TRBD1
CASSKQGPMNTEAFF